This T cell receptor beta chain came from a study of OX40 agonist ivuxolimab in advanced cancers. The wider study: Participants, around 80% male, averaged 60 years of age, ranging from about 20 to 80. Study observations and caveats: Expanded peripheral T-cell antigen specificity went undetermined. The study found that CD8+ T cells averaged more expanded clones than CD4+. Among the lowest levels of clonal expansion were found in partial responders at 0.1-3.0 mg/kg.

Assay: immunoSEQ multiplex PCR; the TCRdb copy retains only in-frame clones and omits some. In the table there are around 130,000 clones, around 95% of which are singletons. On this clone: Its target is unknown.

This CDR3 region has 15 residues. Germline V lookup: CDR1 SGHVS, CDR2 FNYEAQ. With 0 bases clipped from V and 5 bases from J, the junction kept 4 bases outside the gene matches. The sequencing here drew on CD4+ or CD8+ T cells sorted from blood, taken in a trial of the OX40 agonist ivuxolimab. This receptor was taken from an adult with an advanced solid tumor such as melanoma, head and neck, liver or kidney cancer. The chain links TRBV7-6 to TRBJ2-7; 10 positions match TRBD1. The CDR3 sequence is CASSLARDRGHEQYF. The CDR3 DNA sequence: TGTGCCAGCAGCTTAGCTCGGGACAGGGGCCACGAGCAGTACTTC.